This T cell receptor (beta chain) was obtained from a study of shared clonotypes between healthy human individuals. Germline loops: CDR1 LGHNA, CDR2 YNFKEQ. The CDR3 is 17 residues long. Terminally differentiated effector memory CD45RA+ cells were excluded by CCR7 positive selection of CD45RO-negative cells. The protocol was immunoSEQ multiplex PCR, while the TCRdb copy is restricted to in-frame clones and leaves out a portion. The table includes about 2.1 million clones, 85% to 95% detected once. A word on this clone: One end of the junction varies from germline; a read error may be responsible.

The specimen was naive CD8+ T cells from PBMCs. The V gene is TRBV4-2, the J gene TRBJ2-1; TRBD2 matches 7 bases. This clonotype originated in a man aged 18 to 35 in good health. Some clones in this sample may be carry-over from other donors' samples. The CDR3 region is CASSQDSRENSDNEQFF. CDR3 bases: TGTGCCAGCAGCCAAGACTCGCGGGAGAACTCCGACAATGAGCAGTTCTTC.